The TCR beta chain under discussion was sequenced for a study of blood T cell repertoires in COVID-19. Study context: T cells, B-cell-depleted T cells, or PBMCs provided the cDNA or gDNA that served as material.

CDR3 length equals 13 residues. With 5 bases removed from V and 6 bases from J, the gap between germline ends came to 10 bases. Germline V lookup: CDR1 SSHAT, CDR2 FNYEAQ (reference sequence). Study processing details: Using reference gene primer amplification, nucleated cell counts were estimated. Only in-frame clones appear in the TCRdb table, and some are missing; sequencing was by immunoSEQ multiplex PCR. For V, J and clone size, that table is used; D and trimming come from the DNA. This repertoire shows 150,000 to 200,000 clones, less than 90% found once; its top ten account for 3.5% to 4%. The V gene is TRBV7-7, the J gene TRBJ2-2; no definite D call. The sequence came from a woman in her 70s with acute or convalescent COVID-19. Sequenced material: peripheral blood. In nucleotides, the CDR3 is TGTGCCAGCAGCCCAGAGAGGTCCGGGGAGCTGTTTTTT. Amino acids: CASSPERSGELFF.